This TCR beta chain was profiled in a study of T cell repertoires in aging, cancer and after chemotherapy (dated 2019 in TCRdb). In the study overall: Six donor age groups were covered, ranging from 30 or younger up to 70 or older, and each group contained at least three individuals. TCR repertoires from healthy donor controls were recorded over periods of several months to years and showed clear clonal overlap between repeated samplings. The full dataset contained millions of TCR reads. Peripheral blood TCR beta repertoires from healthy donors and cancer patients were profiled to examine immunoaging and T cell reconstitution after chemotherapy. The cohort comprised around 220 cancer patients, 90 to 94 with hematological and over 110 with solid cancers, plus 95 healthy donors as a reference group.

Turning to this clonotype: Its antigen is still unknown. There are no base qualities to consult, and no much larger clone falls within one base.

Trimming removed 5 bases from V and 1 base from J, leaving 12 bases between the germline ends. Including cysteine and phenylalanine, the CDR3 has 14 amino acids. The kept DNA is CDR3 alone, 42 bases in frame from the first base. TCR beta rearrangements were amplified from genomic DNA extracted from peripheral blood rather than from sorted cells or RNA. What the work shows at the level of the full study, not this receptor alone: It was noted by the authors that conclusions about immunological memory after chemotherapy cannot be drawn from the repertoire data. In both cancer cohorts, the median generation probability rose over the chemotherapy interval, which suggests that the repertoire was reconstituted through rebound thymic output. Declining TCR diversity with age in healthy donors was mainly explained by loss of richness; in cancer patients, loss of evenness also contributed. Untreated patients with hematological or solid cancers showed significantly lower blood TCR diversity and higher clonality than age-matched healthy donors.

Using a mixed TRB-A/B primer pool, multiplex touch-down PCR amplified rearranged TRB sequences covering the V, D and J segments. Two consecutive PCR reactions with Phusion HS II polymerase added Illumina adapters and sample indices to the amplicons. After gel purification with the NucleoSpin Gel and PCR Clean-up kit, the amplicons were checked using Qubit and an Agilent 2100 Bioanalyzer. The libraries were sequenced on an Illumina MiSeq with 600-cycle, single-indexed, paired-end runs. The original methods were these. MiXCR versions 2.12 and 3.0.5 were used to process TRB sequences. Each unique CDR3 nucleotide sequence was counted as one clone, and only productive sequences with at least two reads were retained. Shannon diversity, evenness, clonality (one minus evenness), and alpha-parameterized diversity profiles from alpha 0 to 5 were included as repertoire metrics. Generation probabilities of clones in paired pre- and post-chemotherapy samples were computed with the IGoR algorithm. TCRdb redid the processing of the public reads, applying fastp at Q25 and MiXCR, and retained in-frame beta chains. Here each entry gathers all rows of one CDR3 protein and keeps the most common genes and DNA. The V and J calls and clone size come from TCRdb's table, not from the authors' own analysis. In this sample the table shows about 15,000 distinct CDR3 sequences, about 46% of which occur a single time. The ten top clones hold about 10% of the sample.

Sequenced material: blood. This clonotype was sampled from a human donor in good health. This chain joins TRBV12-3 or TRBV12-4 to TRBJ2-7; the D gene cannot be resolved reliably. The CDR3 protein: CASSPLGGSYEQYF. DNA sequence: TGTGCCAGCAGTCCCCTGGGTGGGTCCTACGAGCAGTACTTC.